The rows below give T cell receptor beta chains drawn from one sample of a study of cytomegalovirus exposure and HLA in healthy donors. Here immunoSEQ multiplex PCR was the method, and the copy in TCRdb shows in-frame clones only, minus some. The sample has 150,000 to 200,000 clones, approximately 84% seen once; the top ten hold roughly 3%. The sample taken for sequencing was PBMCs. These receptors were obtained from a woman aged 45-60 years in good health and CMV-seropositive. Both conserved end residues are part of each CDR3. Fields, in order: V gene, D gene, clone size, J gene, CDR3 DNA, CDR3 protein. The D gene is left open where the match is weak. Rows give clone size only sometimes, using once, few, many, or a class for an expanded clone.

v_call: TRBV5-4
d_call: TRBD1
clone_size: .
j_call: TRBJ1-3
cdr3_nt: TGTGCCAGCAGCTTGTCAACAGGGGCTGGAAACACCATATATTTT
cdr3_aa: CASSLSTGAGNTIYF

v_call: TRBV27
d_call: .
clone_size: .
j_call: TRBJ1-2
cdr3_nt: TGTGCCAGCAGTTCTTTGACAGGCACTAACTATGGCTACACCTTC
cdr3_aa: CASSSLTGTNYGYTF

v_call: TRBV18
d_call: TRBD1
clone_size: .
j_call: TRBJ2-7
cdr3_nt: TGTGCCAGCTCACCCTCGGGACAGGGGGCTAACGAGCAGTACTTC
cdr3_aa: CASSPSGQGANEQYF

v_call: TRBV28
d_call: .
clone_size: once
j_call: TRBJ2-3
cdr3_nt: TGTGCATGCGGGAGCACAGATACGCAGTATTTT
cdr3_aa: CACGSTDTQYF

v_call: TRBV13
d_call: TRBD1
clone_size: .
j_call: TRBJ1-1
cdr3_nt: TGTGCCAGCAGCCCGACAGGGGGGAACACTGAAGCTTTCTTT
cdr3_aa: CASSPTGGNTEAFF

v_call: TRBV6-5
d_call: TRBD1
clone_size: .
j_call: TRBJ1-2
cdr3_nt: TGTGCCAGCAGTAGGGGACAGGAGTATGGCTGCACCTTC
cdr3_aa: CASSRGQEYGCTF

v_call: TRBV28
d_call: TRBD1
clone_size: few
j_call: TRBJ1-5
cdr3_nt: TGTGCCAGCAGTCCCCCGGGACAGGCCTTTCATCAGCCCCAGCATTTT
cdr3_aa: CASSPPGQAFHQPQHF

v_call: TRBV5-1
d_call: TRBD1
clone_size: .
j_call: TRBJ1-1
cdr3_nt: TGCGCCAGCAGCTTGTATCCAAAGGACGAAGGGGGCCCGAACACTGAAGCTTTCTTT
cdr3_aa: CASSLYPKDEGGPNTEAFF

v_call: TRBV5-1
d_call: TRBD2
clone_size: .
j_call: TRBJ2-1
cdr3_nt: TGCGCCAGCAGCCCCGGACTAGCGGGAAGGGAGCAGTTCTTC
cdr3_aa: CASSPGLAGREQFF

v_call: TRBV2
d_call: .
clone_size: .
j_call: TRBJ2-3
cdr3_nt: TGTGCCAGCAGTCGGAGGGCCGGCACAGATACGCAGTATTTT
cdr3_aa: CASSRRAGTDTQYF

v_call: TRBV7-9
d_call: .
clone_size: .
j_call: TRBJ1-3
cdr3_nt: TGTGCCAGCAGCTCTCAGACAAGCTCTGGAAACACCATATATTTT
cdr3_aa: CASSSQTSSGNTIYF

v_call: TRBV11-2
d_call: .
clone_size: .
j_call: TRBJ2-1
cdr3_nt: TGTGCCAGCAGCTTGGGGCGGGGGCAGAACAATGAGCAGTTCTTC
cdr3_aa: CASSLGRGQNNEQFF

v_call: TRBV6-5
d_call: .
clone_size: few
j_call: TRBJ1-2
cdr3_nt: TGTGCCAGCAGTTACTCGATGGTGCAGGGGCCCTATGGCTACACCTTC
cdr3_aa: CASSYSMVQGPYGYTF

v_call: TRBV6-6
d_call: .
clone_size: once
j_call: TRBJ2-7
cdr3_nt: TGTGCCAGCAGTTACTCCGCCCGGGACAACTCCTACGAGCAGTACTTC
cdr3_aa: CASSYSARDNSYEQYF

v_call: TRBV6-1
d_call: .
clone_size: .
j_call: TRBJ2-3
cdr3_nt: TGTGCCAGCAGTGAAAGAATTCCCGGAGATACGCAGTATTTT
cdr3_aa: CASSERIPGDTQYF

v_call: TRBV11-2
d_call: .
clone_size: .
j_call: TRBJ2-1
cdr3_nt: TGTGCCAGCAGCTCCCTTTTCAAAACTCCTTACAATGAGCAGTTCTTC
cdr3_aa: CASSSLFKTPYNEQFF

v_call: TRBV7-2
d_call: TRBD1
clone_size: .
j_call: TRBJ1-1
cdr3_nt: TGTGCCAGCAGCCAACACAGGGGTACTGAAGCTTTCTTT
cdr3_aa: CASSQHRGTEAFF

v_call: TRBV10-1
d_call: .
clone_size: .
j_call: TRBJ1-1
cdr3_nt: TGCGCCAGCAGTGAGTCGATCTACGGTAGCACTGAAGCTTTCTTT
cdr3_aa: CASSESIYGSTEAFF

v_call: TRBV7-2
d_call: TRBD1
clone_size: .
j_call: TRBJ1-1
cdr3_nt: TGTGCCAGCAGCTCCGATGACAGGGCCCCTTGGGGAGCTTTCTTT
cdr3_aa: CASSSDDRAPWGAFF

v_call: TRBV7-9
d_call: .
clone_size: once
j_call: TRBJ2-1
cdr3_nt: TGTGCCAGCACCCCCTCGGGGAGTAACAATGAGCAGTTCTTC
cdr3_aa: CASTPSGSNNEQFF

v_call: TRBV11-2
d_call: TRBD1
clone_size: once
j_call: TRBJ1-1
cdr3_nt: TGTGCCAGCAGCAGACAGGGGAACACTGAAGCTTTCTTT
cdr3_aa: CASSRQGNTEAFF

v_call: TRBV18
d_call: .
clone_size: .
j_call: TRBJ1-1
cdr3_nt: TGTGCCAGCTCACCGCAGGGGACGAACACTGAAGCTTTCTTT
cdr3_aa: CASSPQGTNTEAFF

v_call: TRBV6-6
d_call: .
clone_size: .
j_call: TRBJ2-6
cdr3_nt: TGTGCCAGCAGTTCCCAGTCTGGGGCCAACGTCCTGACTTTC
cdr3_aa: CASSSQSGANVLTF

v_call: TRBV11-3
d_call: .
clone_size: .
j_call: TRBJ2-7
cdr3_nt: TGTGCCAGCAGCTACGTTAGGGGGGGCCTCGACGAGCAGTACTTC
cdr3_aa: CASSYVRGGLDEQYF

v_call: TRBV9
d_call: TRBD1
clone_size: .
j_call: TRBJ1-3
cdr3_nt: TGTGCCAGCAGCGTAGGGGTAGGACAGGGGACTGGAAACACCATATATTTT
cdr3_aa: CASSVGVGQGTGNTIYF

v_call: TRBV5-1
d_call: .
clone_size: .
j_call: TRBJ2-1
cdr3_nt: TGCGCCAGCAGCTTGACTCTGGCGGGGACCTACAATGAGCAGTTCTTC
cdr3_aa: CASSLTLAGTYNEQFF

v_call: TRBV6-5
d_call: .
clone_size: .
j_call: TRBJ1-2
cdr3_nt: TGTGCCAGCAGGCCCGACACTCTCCCCTATGGCTACACCTTC
cdr3_aa: CASRPDTLPYGYTF

v_call: TRBV21-1
d_call: .
clone_size: .
j_call: TRBJ1-5
cdr3_nt: TGTGCCAGCAGCCCGGGGGAGGGAGGCAACCATCAGCCCCAGCATTTT
cdr3_aa: CASSPGEGGNHQPQHF

v_call: TRBV23-1
d_call: .
clone_size: few
j_call: TRBJ2-1
cdr3_nt: TGCGCCAGCAGTCAATGTTCCGGGGACTCCTACAATGAGCAGTTCTTC
cdr3_aa: CASSQCSGDSYNEQFF

v_call: TRBV10-3
d_call: TRBD2
clone_size: .
j_call: TRBJ2-1
cdr3_nt: TGTGCCATCGGGGGGGTTTACAATGAGCAGTTCTTC
cdr3_aa: CAIGGVYNEQFF

v_call: TRBV5-6
d_call: TRBD2
clone_size: .
j_call: TRBJ2-3
cdr3_nt: TGTGCCAGCAGCTTTTCCCAGACTAGCGGGGGCCAACTCACAGATACGCAGTATTTT
cdr3_aa: CASSFSQTSGGQLTDTQYF

v_call: TRBV11-2
d_call: .
clone_size: once
j_call: TRBJ2-5
cdr3_nt: TGTGCCAGCAGTGAGGGCTACCAAGAGACCCAGTACTTC
cdr3_aa: CASSEGYQETQYF

v_call: TRBV11-2
d_call: .
clone_size: .
j_call: TRBJ1-4
cdr3_nt: TGTGCCAGCAGCTTAATCAGGGGCGCGGAAAAACTGTTTTTT
cdr3_aa: CASSLIRGAEKLFF

v_call: TRBV18
d_call: .
clone_size: .
j_call: TRBJ2-7
cdr3_nt: TGTGCCAGCTCACCACGACAGGCCAACTTGGGCGAGCAGTACTTC
cdr3_aa: CASSPRQANLGEQYF

v_call: TRBV5-4
d_call: TRBD1
clone_size: .
j_call: TRBJ1-3
cdr3_nt: TGTGCCAGCAGCTTGGGAGGGGGCGGCCCCTCTGGAAACACCATATATTTT
cdr3_aa: CASSLGGGGPSGNTIYF

v_call: TRBV6-5
d_call: TRBD1
clone_size: .
j_call: TRBJ2-3
cdr3_nt: TGTGCCAGCAGTCGACAGGGGATGAGGACAGATACGCAGTATTTT
cdr3_aa: CASSRQGMRTDTQYF

v_call: TRBV30
d_call: TRBD2
clone_size: once
j_call: TRBJ2-7
cdr3_nt: TGTGCCTGGAGTGCGGGGACTAACTACGAGCAGTACTTC
cdr3_aa: CAWSAGTNYEQYF

v_call: TRBV4-3
d_call: .
clone_size: .
j_call: TRBJ2-3
cdr3_nt: TGCGCCAGCAGCCTGGGGGGGCCAGAGGGCACAGATACGCAGTATTTT
cdr3_aa: CASSLGGPEGTDTQYF

v_call: TRBV29-1
d_call: TRBD2
clone_size: .
j_call: TRBJ2-3
cdr3_nt: TGCAGCGTTGAAGTTCCTCGGGGGGGAGATACGCAGTATTTT
cdr3_aa: CSVEVPRGGDTQYF

v_call: TRBV5-1
d_call: TRBD2
clone_size: few
j_call: TRBJ2-1
cdr3_nt: TGCGCCAGCAGCTTGTTCCCGGGAGGTGCCTACAATGAGCAGTTCTTC
cdr3_aa: CASSLFPGGAYNEQFF

v_call: TRBV6-1
d_call: TRBD1
clone_size: once
j_call: TRBJ1-4
cdr3_nt: TGTGCCAGCACGTGGACAGGGACTAATGAAAAACTGTTTTTT
cdr3_aa: CASTWTGTNEKLFF

v_call: TRBV19
d_call: .
clone_size: .
j_call: TRBJ1-1
cdr3_nt: TGTGCCAGTAGTCCCCACAGGAGCTACACTGAAGCTTTCTTT
cdr3_aa: CASSPHRSYTEAFF

v_call: TRBV4-2
d_call: .
clone_size: .
j_call: TRBJ2-2
cdr3_nt: TGTGCCAGCAGCCAAGATCTAACGTCCGGGGAGCTGTTTTTT
cdr3_aa: CASSQDLTSGELFF